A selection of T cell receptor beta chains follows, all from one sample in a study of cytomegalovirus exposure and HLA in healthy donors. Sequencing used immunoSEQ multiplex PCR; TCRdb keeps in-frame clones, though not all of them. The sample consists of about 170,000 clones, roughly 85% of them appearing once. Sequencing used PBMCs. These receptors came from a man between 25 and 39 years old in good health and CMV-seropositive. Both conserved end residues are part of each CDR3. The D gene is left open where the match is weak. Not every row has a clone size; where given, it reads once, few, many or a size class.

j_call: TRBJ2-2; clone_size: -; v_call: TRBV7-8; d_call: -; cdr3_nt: TGTGCCAGCAGCCCACTACCAATGCGACCCCCTCTTACCGGGGAGCTGTTTTTT; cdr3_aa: CASSPLPMRPPLTGELFF
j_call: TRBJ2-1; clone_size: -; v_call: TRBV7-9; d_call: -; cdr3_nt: TGTGCCGGGGCCGGGACTTTCAATGAGCAGTTCTTC; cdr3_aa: CAGAGTFNEQFF
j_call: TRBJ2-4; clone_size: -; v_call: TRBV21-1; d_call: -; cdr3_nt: TGTGCCAGCAGCAAAATCCCACTAGCGGGATGTAACATTCAGTACTTC; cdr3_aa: CASSKIPLAGCNIQYF
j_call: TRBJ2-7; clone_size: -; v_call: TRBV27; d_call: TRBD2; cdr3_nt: TGTGCCAGCAGTTTGGGGGGGTACTATGGCGGGAGGGACCAGGGGGAGCAGTACTTC; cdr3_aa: CASSLGGYYGGRDQGEQYF
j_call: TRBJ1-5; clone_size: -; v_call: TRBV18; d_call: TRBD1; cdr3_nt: TGTGCCAGCTCCCCTGACAGGGAAAGTCAGCCCCAGCATTTT; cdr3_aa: CASSPDRESQPQHF
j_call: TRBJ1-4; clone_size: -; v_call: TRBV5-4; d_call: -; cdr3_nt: TGTGCCAGCAGCCCGGGGGGACCAGGGGATGAAAAACTGTTTTTT; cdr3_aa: CASSPGGPGDEKLFF
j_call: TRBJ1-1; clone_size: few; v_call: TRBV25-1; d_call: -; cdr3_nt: TGTGCCAGCAGCGCCGACACTTACACTGAAGCTTTCTTT; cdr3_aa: CASSADTYTEAFF
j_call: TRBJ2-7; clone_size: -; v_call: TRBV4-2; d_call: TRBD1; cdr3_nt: TGTGCCAGCAGCCAAGCGACAGGGGGCTACTCCTACGAGCAGTACTTC; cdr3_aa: CASSQATGGYSYEQYF
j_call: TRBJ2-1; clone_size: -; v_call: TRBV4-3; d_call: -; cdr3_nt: TGCGCCAGCACCCCTCGTCGAGACCCCTCGGGCGGGGAGCAGTTCTTC; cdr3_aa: CASTPRRDPSGGEQFF
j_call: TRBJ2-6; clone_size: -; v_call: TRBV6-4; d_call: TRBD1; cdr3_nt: TGTGCCAGCAGTGGGGACAGGGCTGGGGCCAACGTCCTGACTTTC; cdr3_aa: CASSGDRAGANVLTF
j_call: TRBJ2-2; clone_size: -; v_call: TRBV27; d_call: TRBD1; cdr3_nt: TGTGCCAGCAGTTTACAGGGGGCCACCGGGGAGCTGTTTTTT; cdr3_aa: CASSLQGATGELFF
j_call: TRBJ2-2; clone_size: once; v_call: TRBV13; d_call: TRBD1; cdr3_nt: TGTGCCAGCAGCCGCCGACAGGGGGCCGTCACCGGGGAGCTGTTTTTT; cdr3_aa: CASSRRQGAVTGELFF
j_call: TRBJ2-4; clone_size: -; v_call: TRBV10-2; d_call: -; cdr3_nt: TGCGCCAGCAGTGAACCGGGGGTGCCCAAAAACATTCAGTACTTC; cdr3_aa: CASSEPGVPKNIQYF
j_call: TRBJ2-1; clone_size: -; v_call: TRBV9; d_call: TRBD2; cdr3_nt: TGTGCCAGTGCGCTAGCGGGAGACCCAGGGCGCAATGAGCAGTTCTTC; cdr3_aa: CASALAGDPGRNEQFF
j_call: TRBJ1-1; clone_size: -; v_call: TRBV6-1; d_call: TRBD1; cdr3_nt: TGTGCCAGCGGGCAGGGGGAATACACTGAAGCTTTCTTT; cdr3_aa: CASGQGEYTEAFF
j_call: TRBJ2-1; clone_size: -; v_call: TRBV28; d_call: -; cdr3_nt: TGTGCCAGCAGTCCAGACCAAGCGGGAGCAGGGGGGGAGCAGTTCTTC; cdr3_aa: CASSPDQAGAGGEQFF
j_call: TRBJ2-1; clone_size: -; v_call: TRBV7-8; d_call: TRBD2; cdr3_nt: TGTGCCAGCAGCTCATTAGCGGGAGGGGCCTACAATGAGCAGTTCTTC; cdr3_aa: CASSSLAGGAYNEQFF
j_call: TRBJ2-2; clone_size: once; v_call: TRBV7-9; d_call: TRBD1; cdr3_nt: TGTGCCAGCAGCCTAACAGGGGCCGGGGAGCTGTTTTTT; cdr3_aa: CASSLTGAGELFF
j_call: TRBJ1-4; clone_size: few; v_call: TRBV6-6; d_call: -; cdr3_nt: TGTGCCAGCAGTTACTCGTGGGGGGAAGGAGAAAAACTGTTTTTT; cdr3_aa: CASSYSWGEGEKLFF
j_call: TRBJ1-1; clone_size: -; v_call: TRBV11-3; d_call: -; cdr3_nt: TGTGCCAGCAGCTTAGTGGGGGGGCCCACTGAAGCTTTCTTT; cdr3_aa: CASSLVGGPTEAFF
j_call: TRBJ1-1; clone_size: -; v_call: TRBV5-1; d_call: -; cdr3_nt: TGCGCCACCGCGACAGGATCCGGCTTGAACACTGAAGCTTTCTTT; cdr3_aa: CATATGSGLNTEAFF
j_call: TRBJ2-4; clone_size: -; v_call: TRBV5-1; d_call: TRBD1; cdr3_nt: TGCGCCAGCAGCCCTATGGCAGGGGGCGCGGTTCAGTACTTC; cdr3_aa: CASSPMAGGAVQYF
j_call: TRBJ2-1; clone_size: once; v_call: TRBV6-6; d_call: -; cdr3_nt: TGTGCCAGCAGCGGGTCTCAATCGCGGGAGCAGTTCTTC; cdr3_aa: CASSGSQSREQFF
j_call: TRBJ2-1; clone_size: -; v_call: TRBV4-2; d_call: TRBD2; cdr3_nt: TGTGCCAGCAGCCCCTTAGGGGAGGGACTCGTCTACAATGAGCAGTTCTTC; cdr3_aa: CASSPLGEGLVYNEQFF
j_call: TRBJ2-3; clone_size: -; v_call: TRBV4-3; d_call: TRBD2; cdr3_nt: TGCGCCAGCAGCCCCCTGAGGGCGGGAGGATCTTTAAGCACAGATACGCAGTATTTT; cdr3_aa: CASSPLRAGGSLSTDTQYF
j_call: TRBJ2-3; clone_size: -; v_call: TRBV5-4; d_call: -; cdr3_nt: TGTGCCAGCAGCTTGGCGGCGGGAAGCACAGATACGCAGTATTTT; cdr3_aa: CASSLAAGSTDTQYF
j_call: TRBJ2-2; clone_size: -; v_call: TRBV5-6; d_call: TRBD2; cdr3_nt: TGTGCCAGCAGCGTTAGCGGGAGATACACCGGGGAGCTGTTTTTT; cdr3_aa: CASSVSGRYTGELFF
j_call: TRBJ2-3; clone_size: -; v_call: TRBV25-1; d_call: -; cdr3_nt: TGTGCCAGCAGTGAACTCAGCGGCTGGGATACGCAGTATTTT; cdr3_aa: CASSELSGWDTQYF
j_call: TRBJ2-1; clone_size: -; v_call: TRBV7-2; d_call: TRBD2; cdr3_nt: TGTGCCAGCAGCCCGGGACTAGCGGGAGTCTACAATGAGCAGTTCTTC; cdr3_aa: CASSPGLAGVYNEQFF
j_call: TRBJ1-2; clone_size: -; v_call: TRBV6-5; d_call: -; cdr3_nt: TGTGCCAGCAGTTACTCACGCAGGGCGTCTTCTGGCTACACCTTC; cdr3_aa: CASSYSRRASSGYTF
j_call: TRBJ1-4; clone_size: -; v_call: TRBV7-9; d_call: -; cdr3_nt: TGTGCCAGCAGCTCAGGGGTAGGAAATGAAAAACTGTTTTTT; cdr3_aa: CASSSGVGNEKLFF
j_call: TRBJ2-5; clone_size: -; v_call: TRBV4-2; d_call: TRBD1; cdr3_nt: TGTGCCAGCAGCCATGGGACAGGGGCGGAGACCCAGTACTTC; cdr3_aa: CASSHGTGAETQYF
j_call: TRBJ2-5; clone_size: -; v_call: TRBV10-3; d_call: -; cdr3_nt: TGTGCCACGTCTAGAAATCCCAATGGTGTAGAGACCCAGTACTTC; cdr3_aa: CATSRNPNGVETQYF
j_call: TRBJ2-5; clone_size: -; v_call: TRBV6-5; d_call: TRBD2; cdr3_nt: TGTGCCAGCAGTTACAAAGCGGGAAGCCAAGAGACCCAGTACTTC; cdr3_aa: CASSYKAGSQETQYF
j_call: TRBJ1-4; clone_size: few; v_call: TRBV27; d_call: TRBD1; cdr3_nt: TGTGCCAGCAGTCCCCGACAGGGTAATGAAAAACTGTTTTTT; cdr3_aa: CASSPRQGNEKLFF
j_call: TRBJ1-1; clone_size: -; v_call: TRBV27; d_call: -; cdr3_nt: TGTGCCAGCACCTCAGAGACAGGACTGAGCACTGAAGCTTTCTTT; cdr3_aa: CASTSETGLSTEAFF
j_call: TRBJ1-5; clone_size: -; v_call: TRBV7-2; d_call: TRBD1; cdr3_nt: TGTGCCAGCAGTATGACAGGGGCGAGCGCTCAGCCCCAGCATTTT; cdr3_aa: CASSMTGASAQPQHF
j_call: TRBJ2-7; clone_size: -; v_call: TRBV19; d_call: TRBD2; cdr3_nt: TGTGCCAGTAGTCCGACTAGCGGGTACTACGAGCAGTACTTC; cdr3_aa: CASSPTSGYYEQYF
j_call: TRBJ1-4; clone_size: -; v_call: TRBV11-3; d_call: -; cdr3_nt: TGTGCCAGCAGCTTTTCGTCCACAGGAACGAAACTGTTTTTT; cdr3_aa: CASSFSSTGTKLFF
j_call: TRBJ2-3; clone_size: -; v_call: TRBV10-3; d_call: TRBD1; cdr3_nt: TGTGCCATCAGCCCCGGACAGGGAGCAGATACGCAGTATTTT; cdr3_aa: CAISPGQGADTQYF
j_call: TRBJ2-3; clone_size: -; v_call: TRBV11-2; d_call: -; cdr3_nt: TGTGCCAGCAGCTTAGGCGGAGGAGAAAGGGATACGCAGTATTTT; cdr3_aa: CASSLGGGERDTQYF
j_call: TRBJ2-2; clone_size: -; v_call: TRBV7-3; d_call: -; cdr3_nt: TGTGCCAGCAGCTTGGGGGGGAACACCGGGGAGCTGTTTTTT; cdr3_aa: CASSLGGNTGELFF
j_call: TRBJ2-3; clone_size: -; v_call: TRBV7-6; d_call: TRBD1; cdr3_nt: TGTGCCAGCAGCTTACGGGACAGCGGATTGTCCACAGATACGCAGTATTTT; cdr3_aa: CASSLRDSGLSTDTQYF
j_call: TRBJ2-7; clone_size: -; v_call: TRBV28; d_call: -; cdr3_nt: TGTGCCAGCAATCATCATCAGGGGTCCTACGAGCAGTACTTC; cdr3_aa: CASNHHQGSYEQYF
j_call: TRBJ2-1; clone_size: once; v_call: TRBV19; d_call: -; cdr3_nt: TGTGCCAGTACCCAGGGGGCCGGCAAACGAGGAGCTAGCGGAGGAAAGCAGTTCTTC; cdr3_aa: CASTQGAGKRGASGGKQFF
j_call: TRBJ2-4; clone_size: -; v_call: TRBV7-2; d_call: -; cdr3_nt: TGTGCCAGCAGCTTACAAACCGGGGACATTCAGTACTTC; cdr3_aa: CASSLQTGDIQYF
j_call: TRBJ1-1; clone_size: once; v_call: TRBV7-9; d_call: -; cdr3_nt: TGTTCCAGCAGCAGGGGCCAGAATGAAGCTTTCTTT; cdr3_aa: CSSSRGQNEAFF
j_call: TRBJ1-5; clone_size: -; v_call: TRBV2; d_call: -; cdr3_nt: TGTGCCAGCAGTTCGGGGGGCCCTAACCAGCCCCAGCATTTT; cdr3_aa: CASSSGGPNQPQHF
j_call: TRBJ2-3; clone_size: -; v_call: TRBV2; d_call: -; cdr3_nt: TGTGCCAGCATCCCATGGGCGGGAACGCCAGATACGCAGTATTTT; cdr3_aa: CASIPWAGTPDTQYF